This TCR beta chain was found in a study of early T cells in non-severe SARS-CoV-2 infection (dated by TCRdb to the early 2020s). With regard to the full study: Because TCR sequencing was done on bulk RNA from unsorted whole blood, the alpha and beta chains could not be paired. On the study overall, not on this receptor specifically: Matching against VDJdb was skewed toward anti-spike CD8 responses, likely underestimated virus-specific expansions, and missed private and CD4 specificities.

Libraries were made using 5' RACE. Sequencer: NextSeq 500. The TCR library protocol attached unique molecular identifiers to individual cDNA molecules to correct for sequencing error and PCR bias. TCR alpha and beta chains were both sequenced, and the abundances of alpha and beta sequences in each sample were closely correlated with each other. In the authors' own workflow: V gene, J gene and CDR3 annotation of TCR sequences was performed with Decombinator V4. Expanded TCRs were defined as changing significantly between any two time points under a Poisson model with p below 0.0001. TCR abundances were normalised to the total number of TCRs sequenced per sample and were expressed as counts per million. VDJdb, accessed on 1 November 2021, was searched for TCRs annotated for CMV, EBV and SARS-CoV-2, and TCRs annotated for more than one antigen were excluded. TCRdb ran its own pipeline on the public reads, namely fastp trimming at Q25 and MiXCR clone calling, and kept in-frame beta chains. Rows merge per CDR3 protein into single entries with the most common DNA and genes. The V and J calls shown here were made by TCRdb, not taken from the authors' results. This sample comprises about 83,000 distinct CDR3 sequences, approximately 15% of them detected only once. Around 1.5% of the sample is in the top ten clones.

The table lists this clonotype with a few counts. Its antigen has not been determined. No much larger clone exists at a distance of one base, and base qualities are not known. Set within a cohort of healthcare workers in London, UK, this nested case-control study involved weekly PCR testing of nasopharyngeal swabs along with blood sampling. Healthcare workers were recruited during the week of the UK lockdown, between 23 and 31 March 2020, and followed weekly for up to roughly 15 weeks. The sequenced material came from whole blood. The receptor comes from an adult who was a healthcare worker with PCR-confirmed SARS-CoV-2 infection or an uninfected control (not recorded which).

The CDR3 is CSARDGGPRGSNQPQHF. At the DNA level, the sequence is TGCAGTGCTAGAGATGGGGGCCCCCGGGGGAGCAATCAGCCCCAGCATTTT. The chain uses TRBV20-1 and TRBJ1-5; TRBD1 is a possible D gene, resting on 6 matching bases. The V and J ends are trimmed by 0 bases and 1 base, leaving 16 bases between them. Inclusive of the bounding cysteine and phenylalanine, the CDR3 is 17 residues long. Only CDR3 DNA is held: 51 bases, read in frame from base 1. The germline V gene (reference sequence) specifies DFQATT as CDR1 and SNEGSKA as CDR2.